The clone carrying this T cell receptor (beta chain) was recorded at least ten times. The antigen is undetermined. The entry originates in a study of blood T cells in healthy people across ages. Study-wide results and caveats: Any conclusive comparison of naive versus antigen-experienced cells was prevented by using unsorted PBMCs.

A second about 7 to 11 cycle PCR used barcoded and J-beta primers. Each CDR3 protein gets one entry after TCRdb re-called the 5' RACE reads with MiXCR. The sample holds over a million distinct CDR3 sequences, 40% to 45% seen once. The TCR was taken from an older woman in good health. Sequenced material: blood.

The CDR3 sequence is CSVDASGENIQYF. The CDR3 DNA is TGCAGCGTTGACGCTAGCGGGGAAAACATTCAGTACTTC. The J gene is TRBJ2-4, the V gene TRBV29-1; 9 positions agree with TRBD2. The germline gives CDR1 SQVTM, CDR2 ANQGSEA. The CDR3 runs 13 residues. Germline trimming cut 3 bases from V and 5 bases from J; bases unmatched to any gene: 2.